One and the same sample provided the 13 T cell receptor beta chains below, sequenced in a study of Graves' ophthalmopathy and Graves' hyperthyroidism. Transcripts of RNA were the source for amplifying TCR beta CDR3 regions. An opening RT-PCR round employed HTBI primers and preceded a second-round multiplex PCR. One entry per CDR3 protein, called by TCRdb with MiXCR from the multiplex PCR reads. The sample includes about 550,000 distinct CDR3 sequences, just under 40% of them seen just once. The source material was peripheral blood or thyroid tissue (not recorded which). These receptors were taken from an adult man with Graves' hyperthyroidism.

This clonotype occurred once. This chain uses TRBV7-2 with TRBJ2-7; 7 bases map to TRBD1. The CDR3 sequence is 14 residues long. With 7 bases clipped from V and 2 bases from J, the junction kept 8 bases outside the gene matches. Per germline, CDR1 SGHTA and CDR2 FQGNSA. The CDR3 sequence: CASNTGTVTYEQYF. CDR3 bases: TGTGCCAGCAACACCGGGACAGTGACCTACGAGCAGTACTTC.

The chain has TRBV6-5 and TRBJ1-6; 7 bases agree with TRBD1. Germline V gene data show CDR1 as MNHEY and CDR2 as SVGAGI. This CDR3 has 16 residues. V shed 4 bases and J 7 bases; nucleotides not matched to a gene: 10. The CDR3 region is CASSSSPGGRNSPLHF. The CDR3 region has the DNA TGTGCCAGCAGTTCAAGCCCAGGGGGGAGGAATTCACCCCTCCACTTT.

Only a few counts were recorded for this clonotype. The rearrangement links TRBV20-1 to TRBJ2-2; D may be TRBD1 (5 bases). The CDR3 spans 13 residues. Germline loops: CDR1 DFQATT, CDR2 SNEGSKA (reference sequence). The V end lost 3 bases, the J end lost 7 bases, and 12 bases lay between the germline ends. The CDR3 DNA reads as TGCAGTGCTAGTCTCAGGGATGGCGGGGAGCTGTTTTTT. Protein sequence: CSASLRDGGELFF.

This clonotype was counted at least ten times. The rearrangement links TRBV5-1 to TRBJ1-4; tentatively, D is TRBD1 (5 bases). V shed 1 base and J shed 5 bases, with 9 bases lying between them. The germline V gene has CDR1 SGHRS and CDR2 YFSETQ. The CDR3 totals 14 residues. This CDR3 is CASSLTGQNEKLFF. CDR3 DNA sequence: TGCGCCAGCAGCTTGACAGGCCAGAATGAAAAACTGTTTTTT.

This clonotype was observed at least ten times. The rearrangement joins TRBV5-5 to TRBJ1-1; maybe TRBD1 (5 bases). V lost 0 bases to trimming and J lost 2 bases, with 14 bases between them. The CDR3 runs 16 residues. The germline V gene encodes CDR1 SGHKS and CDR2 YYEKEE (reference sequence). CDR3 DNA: TGTGCCAGCAGCTTGGCGGGGACGCCGGGCAACACTGAAGCTTTCTTT. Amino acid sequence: CASSLAGTPGNTEAFF. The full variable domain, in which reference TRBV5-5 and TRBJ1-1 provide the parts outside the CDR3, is DAGVTQSPTHLIKTRGQQVTLRCSPISGHKSVSWYQQVLGQGPQFIFQYYEKEERGRGNFPDRFSARQFPNYSSELNVNALLLGDSALYLCASSLAGTPGNTEAFFGQGTRLTVV.

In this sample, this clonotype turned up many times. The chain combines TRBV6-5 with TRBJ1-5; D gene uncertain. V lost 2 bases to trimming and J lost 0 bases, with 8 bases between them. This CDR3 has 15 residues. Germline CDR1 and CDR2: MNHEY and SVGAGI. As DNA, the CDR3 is TGTGCCAGCAGTTACAACGGAGATAGCAATCAGCCCCAGCATTTT. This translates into CASSYNGDSNQPQHF.

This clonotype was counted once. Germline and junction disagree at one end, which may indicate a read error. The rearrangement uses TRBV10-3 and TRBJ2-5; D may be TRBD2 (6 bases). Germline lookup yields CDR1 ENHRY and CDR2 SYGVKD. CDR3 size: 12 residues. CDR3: CAIAGPPETQYF. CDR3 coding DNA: TGCGCCATCGCGGGGCCCCCAGAGACCCAGTACTTC.

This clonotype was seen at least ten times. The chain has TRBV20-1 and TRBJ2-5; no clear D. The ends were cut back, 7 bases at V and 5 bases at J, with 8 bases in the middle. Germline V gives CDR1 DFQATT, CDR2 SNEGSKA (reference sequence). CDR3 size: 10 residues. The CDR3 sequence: CSVPRETQYF. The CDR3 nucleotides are TGCAGTGTACCCAGGGAGACCCAGTACTTC.

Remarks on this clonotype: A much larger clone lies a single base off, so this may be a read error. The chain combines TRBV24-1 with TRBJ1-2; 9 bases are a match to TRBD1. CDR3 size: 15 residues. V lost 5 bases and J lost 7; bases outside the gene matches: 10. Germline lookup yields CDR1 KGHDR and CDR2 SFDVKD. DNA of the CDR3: TGTGCCACCAGTGGTTTCGGACAGGGGCTAGGTGGCTACACCTTC. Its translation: CATSGFGQGLGGYTF.

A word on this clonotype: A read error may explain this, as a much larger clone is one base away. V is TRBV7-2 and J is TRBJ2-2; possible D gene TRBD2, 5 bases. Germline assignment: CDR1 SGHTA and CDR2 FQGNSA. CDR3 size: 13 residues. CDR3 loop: CASSARYTGEPFF. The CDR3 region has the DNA TGTGCCAGCAGCGCTAGATACACCGGGGAGCCGTTTTTT.

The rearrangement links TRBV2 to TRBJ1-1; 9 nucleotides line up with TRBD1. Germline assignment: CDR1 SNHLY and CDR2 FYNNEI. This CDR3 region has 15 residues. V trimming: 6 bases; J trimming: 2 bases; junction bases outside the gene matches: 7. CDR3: CASRQTGGANTEAFF. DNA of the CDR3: TGTGCCAGCAGGCAAACAGGGGGCGCAAACACTGAAGCTTTCTTT. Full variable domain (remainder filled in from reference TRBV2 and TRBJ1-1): EPEVTQTPSHQVTQMGQEVILRCVPISNHLYFYWYRQILGQKVEFLVSFYNNEISEKSEIFDDQFSVERPDGSNFTLKIRSTKLEDSAMYFCASRQTGGANTEAFFGQGTRLTVV.

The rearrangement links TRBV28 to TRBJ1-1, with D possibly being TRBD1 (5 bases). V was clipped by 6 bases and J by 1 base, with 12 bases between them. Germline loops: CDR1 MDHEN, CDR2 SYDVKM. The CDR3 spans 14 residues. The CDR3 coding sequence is TGTGCCAGCAGACCAGCGACAGCGAACACTGAAGCTTTCTTT. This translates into CASRPATANTEAFF.

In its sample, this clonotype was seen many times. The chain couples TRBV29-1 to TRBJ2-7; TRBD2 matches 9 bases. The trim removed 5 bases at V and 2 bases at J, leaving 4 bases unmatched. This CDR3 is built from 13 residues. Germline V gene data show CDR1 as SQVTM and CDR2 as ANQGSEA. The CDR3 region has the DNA TGCAGCGTTAGGGCTAGCGGGACCTACGAGCAGTACTTC. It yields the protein CSVRASGTYEQYF.